Following are 2 T cell receptor beta chains from one sample sequenced in a study of a mutant IDH1 vaccine in newly diagnosed glioma. Sequenced by immunoSEQ multiplex PCR; TCRdb stores in-frame clones only, minus some. The table shows 45,000 to 55,000 clones, with roughly 89% occurring only once. Documented time point: baseline, week 1 (first vaccination visit). This sample's treatment: pre-vaccination baseline after standard-of-care therapy. Here the sequenced sample was PBMCs, taken from a glioma patient treated with radiotherapy, temozolomide or both. The receptors were gathered from a man between 40 and 49 years old with glioma.

This chain joins TRBV14 and TRBJ2-5; weak D call: TRBD1 (5 bases). The CDR3 runs 13 residues. The ends were cut back, 3 bases at V and 5 bases at J, with 10 bases in the middle. CDR1 is SGHDN and CDR2 is FVKESK in the germline V gene. CDR3 in amino acids: CASSQTRVETQYF. The CDR3 coding sequence is TGTGCCAGCAGCCAGACCAGGGTGGAGACCCAGTACTTC.

The J gene is TRBJ2-7, the V gene TRBV27; 7 bases align to TRBD1. After removal of 6 bases from V and 6 bases from J, the junction contained 11 bases not matched to a gene. This CDR3 spans 14 amino acids. Germline CDR1 reads MNHEY; CDR2 reads SMNVEV (reference sequence). The CDR3 protein is CASRSYGTVFEQYF. The CDR3 bases are TGTGCCAGCAGGTCGTACGGGACAGTATTCGAGCAGTACTTC.